The table lists the clone carrying this TCR beta chain with a few counts. Across about 22 US areas, participants ranged in age from about 18 to 90 years. The sample belongs to a study of blood T cell repertoires in COVID-19. Background on the study: Material from acute and convalescent COVID-19 was sourced from the United States, Italy and Spain. T cells, B-cell-depleted T cells, or PBMCs supplied cDNA or gDNA.

Original methodology: Estimated nucleated cell counts came from reference gene primer amplification. Data came from immunoSEQ multiplex PCR; TCRdb stores just in-frame clones and leaves some out. V and J calls and clone size come straight from that table; D and trimming were deduced from the DNA. The table shows 200,000 to 250,000 clones, with around 89% occurring only once. The CDR3 length is 14 residues. V lost 4 bases and J 0 bases, leaving 9 bases between the germline ends. Germline values: CDR1 LGHDT, CDR2 YNNKEL (reference sequence). This rearrangement joins TRBV3-1 (or the pseudogene TRBV3-2) to TRBJ1-1; D may be TRBD1 (5 bases). The sequenced material came from PBMCs or T cells enriched from blood (not recorded which). The TCR comes from a young man who had been exposed to COVID-19. In DNA, the CDR3 is TGTGCCAGCAGCCCCGACAGTCTGAACACTGAAGCTTTCTTT. It specifies CASSPDSLNTEAFF.